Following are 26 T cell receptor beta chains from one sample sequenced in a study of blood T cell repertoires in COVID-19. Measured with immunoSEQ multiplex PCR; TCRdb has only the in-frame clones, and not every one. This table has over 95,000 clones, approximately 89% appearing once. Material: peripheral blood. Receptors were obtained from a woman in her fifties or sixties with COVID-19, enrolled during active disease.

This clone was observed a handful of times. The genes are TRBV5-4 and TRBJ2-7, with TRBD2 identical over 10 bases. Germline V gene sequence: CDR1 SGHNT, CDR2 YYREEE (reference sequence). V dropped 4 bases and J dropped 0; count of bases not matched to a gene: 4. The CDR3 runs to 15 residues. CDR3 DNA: TGTGCCAGCAGCACTAGCGGGGACCGCTCCTACGAGCAGTACTTC. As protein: CASSTSGDRSYEQYF.

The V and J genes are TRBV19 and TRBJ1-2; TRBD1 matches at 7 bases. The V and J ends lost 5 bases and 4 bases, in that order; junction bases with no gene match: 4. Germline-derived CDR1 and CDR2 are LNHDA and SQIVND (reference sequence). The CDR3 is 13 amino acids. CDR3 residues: CASSHGTAYGYTF. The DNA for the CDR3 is TGTGCCAGTAGTCATGGGACAGCCTATGGCTACACCTTC.

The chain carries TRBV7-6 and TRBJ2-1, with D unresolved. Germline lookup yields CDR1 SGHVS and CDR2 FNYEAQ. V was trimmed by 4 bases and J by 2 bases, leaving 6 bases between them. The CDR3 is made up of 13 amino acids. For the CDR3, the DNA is TGTGCCAGCAGCTCGTTTGCCTACAATGAGCAGTTCTTC. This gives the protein CASSSFAYNEQFF.

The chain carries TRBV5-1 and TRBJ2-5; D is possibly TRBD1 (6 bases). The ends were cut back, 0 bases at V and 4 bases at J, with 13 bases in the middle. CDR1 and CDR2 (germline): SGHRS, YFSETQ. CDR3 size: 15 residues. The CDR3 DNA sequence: TGCGCCAGCAGCTTGGCCTCAGGGGTGGGAGAGACCCAGTACTTC. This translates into CASSLASGVGETQYF.

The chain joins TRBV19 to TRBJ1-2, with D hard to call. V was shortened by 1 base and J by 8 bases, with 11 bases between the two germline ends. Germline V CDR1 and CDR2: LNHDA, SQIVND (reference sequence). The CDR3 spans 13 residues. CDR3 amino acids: CASSIVSGEGYTF. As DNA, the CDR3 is TGTGCCAGTAGTATAGTATCCGGGGAGGGCTACACCTTC.

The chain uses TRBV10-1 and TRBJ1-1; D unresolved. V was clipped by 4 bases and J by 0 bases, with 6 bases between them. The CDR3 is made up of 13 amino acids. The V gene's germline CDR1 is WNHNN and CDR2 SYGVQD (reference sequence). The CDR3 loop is CASSATLNTEAFF. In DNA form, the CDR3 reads TGCGCCAGCAGTGCGACACTGAACACTGAAGCTTTCTTT.

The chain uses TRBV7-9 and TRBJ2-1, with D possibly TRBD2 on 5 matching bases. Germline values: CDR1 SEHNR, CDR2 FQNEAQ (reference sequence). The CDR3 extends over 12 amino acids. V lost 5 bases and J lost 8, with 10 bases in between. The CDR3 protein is CASSPGMDEQFF. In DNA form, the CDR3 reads TGTGCCAGCAGCCCGGGAATGGATGAGCAGTTCTTC.

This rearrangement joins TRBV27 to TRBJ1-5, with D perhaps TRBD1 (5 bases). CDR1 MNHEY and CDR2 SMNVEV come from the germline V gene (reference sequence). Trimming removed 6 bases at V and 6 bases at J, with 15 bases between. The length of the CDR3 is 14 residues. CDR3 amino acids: CASSLRGRIQPQHF. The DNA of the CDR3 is TGTGCCAGCAGCCTAAGGGGCCGTATTCAGCCCCAGCATTTT.

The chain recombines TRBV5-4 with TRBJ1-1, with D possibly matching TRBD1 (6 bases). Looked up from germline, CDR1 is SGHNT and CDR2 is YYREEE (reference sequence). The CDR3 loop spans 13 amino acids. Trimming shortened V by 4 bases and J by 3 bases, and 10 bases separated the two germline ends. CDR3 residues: CASSRDTDTEAFF. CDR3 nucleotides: TGTGCCAGCAGCCGGGACACCGACACTGAAGCTTTCTTT.

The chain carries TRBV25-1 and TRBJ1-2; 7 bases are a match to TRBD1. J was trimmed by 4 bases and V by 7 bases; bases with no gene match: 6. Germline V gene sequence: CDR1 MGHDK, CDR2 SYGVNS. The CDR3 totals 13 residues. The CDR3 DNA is TGTGCCAGCAAAGGGACAGACTCCTATGGCTACACCTTC. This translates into CASKGTDSYGYTF.

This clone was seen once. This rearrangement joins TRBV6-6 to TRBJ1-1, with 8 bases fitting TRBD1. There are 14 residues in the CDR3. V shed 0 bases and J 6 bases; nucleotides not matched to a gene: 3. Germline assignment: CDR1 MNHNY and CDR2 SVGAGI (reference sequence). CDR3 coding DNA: TGTGCCAGCAGTTACTCGAGACAGGGGTCTGAAGCTTTCTTT. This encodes CASSYSRQGSEAFF.

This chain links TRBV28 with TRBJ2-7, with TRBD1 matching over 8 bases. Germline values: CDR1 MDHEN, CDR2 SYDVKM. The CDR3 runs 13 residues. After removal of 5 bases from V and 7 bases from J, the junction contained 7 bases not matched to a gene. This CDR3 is CASSLGTGSEQYF. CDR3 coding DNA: TGTGCCAGCAGTCTTGGGACAGGATCTGAGCAGTACTTC.

The CDR3 spells CASSFYRGRTNYGYTF. The CDR3 DNA is TGTGCCAGCAGTTTCTACAGGGGGCGCACCAACTATGGCTACACCTTC. The chain carries TRBV27 and TRBJ1-2; 9 bases match TRBD1. With V trimmed by 3 bases and J by 2 bases, 7 bases remained unmatched. CDR3 size: 16 residues. Germline V gene data show CDR1 as MNHEY and CDR2 as SMNVEV (reference sequence).

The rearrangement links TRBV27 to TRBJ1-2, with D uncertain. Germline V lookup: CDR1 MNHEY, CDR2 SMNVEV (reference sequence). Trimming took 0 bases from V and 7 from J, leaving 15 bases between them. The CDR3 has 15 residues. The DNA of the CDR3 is TGTGCCAGCAGTTTATCTGCACAGTTTGCCATTGGCTACACCTTC. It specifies CASSLSAQFAIGYTF.

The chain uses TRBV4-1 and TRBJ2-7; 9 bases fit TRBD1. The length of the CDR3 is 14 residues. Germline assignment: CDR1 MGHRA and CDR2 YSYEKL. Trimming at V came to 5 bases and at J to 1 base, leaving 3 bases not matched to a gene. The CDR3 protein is CASSWGQGSYEQYF. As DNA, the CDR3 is TGCGCCAGCAGCTGGGGACAGGGATCCTACGAGCAGTACTTC.

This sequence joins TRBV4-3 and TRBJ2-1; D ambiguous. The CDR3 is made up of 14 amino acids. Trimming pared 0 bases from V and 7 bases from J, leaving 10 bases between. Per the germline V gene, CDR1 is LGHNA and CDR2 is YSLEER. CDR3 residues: CASSQDRGWNEQFF. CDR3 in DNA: TGCGCCAGCAGCCAAGATCGAGGCTGGAATGAGCAGTTCTTC.

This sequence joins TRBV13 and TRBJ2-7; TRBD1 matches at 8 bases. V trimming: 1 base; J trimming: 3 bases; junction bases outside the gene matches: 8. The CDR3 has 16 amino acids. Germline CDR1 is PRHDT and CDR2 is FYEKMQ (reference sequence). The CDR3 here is CASSLDSGQGYYEQYF. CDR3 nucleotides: TGTGCCAGCAGCTTAGACTCTGGACAGGGATACTACGAGCAGTACTTC.

In DNA form, the CDR3 reads TGTGCCAGCAGCGTAGGGGGCCCCACAGATACGCAGTATTTT. Translation: CASSVGGPTDTQYF. The rearrangement uses TRBV9 and TRBJ2-3, with TRBD1 as a possible D gene (5 bases). Germline V gene sequence: CDR1 SGDLS, CDR2 YYNGEE. CDR3 size: 14 residues. V was cut by 0 bases and J by 2 bases, with 7 bases left in between.

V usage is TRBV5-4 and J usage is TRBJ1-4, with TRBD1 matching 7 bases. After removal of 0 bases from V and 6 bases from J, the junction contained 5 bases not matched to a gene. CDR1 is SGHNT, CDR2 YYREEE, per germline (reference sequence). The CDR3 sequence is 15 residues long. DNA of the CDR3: TGTGCCAGCAGCTTGGCCCAGACAGGGTATGAAAAACTGTTTTTT. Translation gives CASSLAQTGYEKLFF.

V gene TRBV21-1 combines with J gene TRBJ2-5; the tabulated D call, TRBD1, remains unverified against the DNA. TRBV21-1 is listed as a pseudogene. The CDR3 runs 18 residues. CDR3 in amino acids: CASSPPFRGHPGGETQYF. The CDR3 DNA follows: TGTGCCAGCAGCCCACCATTCCGAGGACACCCTGGTGGGGAGACCCAGTACTTC.

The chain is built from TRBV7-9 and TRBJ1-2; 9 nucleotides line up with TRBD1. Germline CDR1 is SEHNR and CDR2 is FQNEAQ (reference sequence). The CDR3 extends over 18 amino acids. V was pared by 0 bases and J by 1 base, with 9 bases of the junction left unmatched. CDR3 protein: CASSLASSTGGGNYGYTF. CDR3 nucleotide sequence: TGTGCCAGCAGCTTAGCGTCGAGTACAGGGGGCGGTAACTATGGCTACACCTTC.

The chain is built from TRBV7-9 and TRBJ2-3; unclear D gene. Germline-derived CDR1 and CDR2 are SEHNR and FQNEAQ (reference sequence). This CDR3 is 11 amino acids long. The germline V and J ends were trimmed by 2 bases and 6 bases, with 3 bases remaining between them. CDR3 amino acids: CASSLRDTQYF. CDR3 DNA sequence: TGTGCCAGCAGCTTACGGGATACGCAGTATTTT.

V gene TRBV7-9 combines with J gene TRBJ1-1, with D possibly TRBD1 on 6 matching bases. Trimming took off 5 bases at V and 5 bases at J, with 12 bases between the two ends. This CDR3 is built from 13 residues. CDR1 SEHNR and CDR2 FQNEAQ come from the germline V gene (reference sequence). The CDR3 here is CASSIKGGTEAFF. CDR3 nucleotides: TGTGCCAGCAGCATCAAGGGGGGGACTGAAGCTTTCTTT.

DNA of the CDR3: TGTGCCAGCAGTGAAGGTCTGACAACTGGAAACACCATATATTTT. Translated: CASSEGLTTGNTIYF. This chain connects TRBV25-1 to TRBJ1-3, with no clear D. CDR3 length: 15 residues. V was clipped by 2 bases and J by 2 bases, with 10 bases between them. Germline V gene data show CDR1 as MGHDK and CDR2 as SYGVNS.

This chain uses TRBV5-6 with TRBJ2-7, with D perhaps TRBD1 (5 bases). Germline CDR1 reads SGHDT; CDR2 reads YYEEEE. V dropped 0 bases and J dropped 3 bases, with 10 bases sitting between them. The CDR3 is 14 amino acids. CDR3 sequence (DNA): TGTGCCAGCAGCTTGGACAGGATTAACTACGAGCAGTACTTC. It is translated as CASSLDRINYEQYF. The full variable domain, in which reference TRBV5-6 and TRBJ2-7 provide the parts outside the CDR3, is DAGVTQSPTHLIKTRGQQVTLRCSPKSGHDTVSWYQQALGQGPQFIFQYYEEEERQRGNFPDRFSGHQFPNYSSELNVNALLLGDSALYLCASSLDRINYEQYFGPGTRLTVT.

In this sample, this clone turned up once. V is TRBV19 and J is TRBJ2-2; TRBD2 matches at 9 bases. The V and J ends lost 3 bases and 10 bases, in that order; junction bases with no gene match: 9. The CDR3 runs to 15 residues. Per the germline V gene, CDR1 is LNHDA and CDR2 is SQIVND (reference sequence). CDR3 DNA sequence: TGTGCCAGTAGTATCGAGGCTAGCGGGGTTGTGGAGCTGTTTTTT. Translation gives CASSIEASGVVELFF. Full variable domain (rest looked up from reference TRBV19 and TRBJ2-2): DGGITQSPKYLFRKEGQNVTLSCEQNLNHDAMYWYRQDPGQGLRLIYYSQIVNDFQKGDIAEGYSVSREKKESFPLTVTSAQKNPTAFYLCASSIEASGVVELFFGEGSRLTVL.